This T cell receptor beta chain came from a study of OX40 agonist ivuxolimab in advanced cancers. Here immunoSEQ multiplex PCR was the method, and the copy in TCRdb shows in-frame clones only, minus some. The table records tens of thousands of clones, 75% to 90% of them present only once. Concerning this clone itself: Its antigen is unidentified. This sample also contains other DNA sequences that code for the same CDR3.

The study's findings and limits: Certain nonresponders likewise exhibited a low normalized T-cell clonal expansion.

The CDR3 extends over 12 amino acids. Trimming took 5 bases from V and 3 from J; bases not matched to a gene: 1. Germline V gene lookup returns CDR1 SGHTA and CDR2 FQGNSA. This sequence joins TRBV7-2 and TRBJ2-7, with 7 bases that match TRBD1. The TCR originated in an adult with an advanced solid tumor such as melanoma, head and neck, liver or kidney cancer. Material: CD4+ or CD8+ T cells sorted from blood, obtained in a trial of the OX40 agonist ivuxolimab. CDR3 loop: CASSRQGYEQYF. The CDR3 coding sequence is TGTGCCAGCAGCCGACAGGGCTACGAGCAGTACTTC.